A single sample gave rise to the 2 T cell receptor beta chains below, sequenced in a study of blood T cell repertoires in COVID-19. Repertoires were generated with immunoSEQ multiplex PCR, while TCRdb's copy carries only in-frame clones and drops some. Here the sample spans approximately 130,000 clones, 80% to 85% being singletons. Sequenced sample: peripheral blood. These TCRs come from a woman aged 55-69 years with active or convalescent COVID-19.

On this clone: In the same sample, other DNA sequences code for this CDR3. The chain employs TRBV7-9 and TRBJ2-2, with 9 nucleotides matching TRBD1. The CDR3 totals 15 residues. V shed 4 bases, J shed 1 base, and the junction held 1 base outside the gene matches. CDR1 and CDR2 (germline): SEHNR, FQNEAQ (reference sequence). DNA of the CDR3: TGTGCCAGCAGCTCGGACAGGGGGAACACCGGGGAGCTGTTTTTT. Amino acid sequence: CASSSDRGNTGELFF.

J is TRBJ2-1 and V is TRBV21-1; the table's TRBD1 call for D was not verified on the DNA. TRBV21-1 has pseudogene status. This CDR3 is built from 17 residues. The CDR3 protein is CASSGTCRGIHGVEQFF. As DNA, the CDR3 is TGTGCCAGCAGTGGTACATGCAGGGGTATACACGGGGTCGAGCAGTTCTTC.